This TCR beta chain was captured by sequencing in a study of blood T cell repertoires in COVID-19. Study in general: Acute and convalescent COVID-19 samples came from the United States, Italy and Spain. From T cells, B-cell-depleted T cells, or PBMCs came the material, which was cDNA or gDNA.

CDR3 size: 15 residues. V was cut by 4 bases and J by 2 bases, with 14 bases left in between. Germline assignment: CDR1 SEHNR and CDR2 FQNEAQ (reference sequence). As originally analysed: Counts of nucleated cells, estimated from reference gene primer amplification, were obtained. TCRdb keeps only in-frame clones here, not all; method: immunoSEQ multiplex PCR. V, J and clone size derive from that table, while D and trimming were established from the DNA sequence. The data contain about 120,000 clones, 70% to 85% of them singletons. This TCR was sampled from a woman in her 70s with acute or convalescent COVID-19. Specimen: peripheral blood. The rearrangement joins TRBV7-9 to TRBJ1-2; the D is unclear. CDR3 nucleotide sequence: TGTGCCAGCAGCTCTGACGAGGGAACCAACTATGGCTACACCTTC. Encoded protein: CASSSDEGTNYGYTF. Combining the CDR3 with reference TRBV7-9 and TRBJ1-2 gives the whole variable domain DTGVSQNPRHKITKRGQNVTFRCDPISEHNRLYWYRQTLGQGPEFLTYFQNEAQLEKSRLLSDRFSAERPKGSFSTLEIQRTEQGDSAMYLCASSSDEGTNYGYTFGSGTRLTVV.